These 20 T cell receptor beta chains share one sample of origin, sequenced in a study of blood T cell repertoires in COVID-19. The assay was immunoSEQ multiplex PCR, and TCRdb's table has in-frame clones only and misses some. The sample lists roughly 150,000 clones; roughly 72% were seen once. The sequenced sample consisted of peripheral blood. All receptors derive from a woman aged 80 or over with acute or convalescent COVID-19.

This clone has more than one count but fewer than ten. The V gene is TRBV27, the J gene TRBJ1-2, with TRBD1 identical over 7 bases. The CDR3 totals 16 residues. J gave up 5 bases and V 7 bases, and 16 bases lay outside the gene matches. Germline CDR1 is MNHEY and CDR2 is SMNVEV (reference sequence). CDR3 amino acids: CASTMDRSTRSYGYTF. Here the CDR3 DNA reads TGTGCCAGCACTATGGACAGGTCGACTCGTTCGTATGGCTACACCTTC.

The V gene is TRBV3-1 (or the pseudogene TRBV3-2), the J gene TRBJ2-7; TRBD2 is a possible D gene (6 bases). The germline V gene has CDR1 LGHDT and CDR2 YNNKEL (reference sequence). The CDR3 contains 13 residues. Trimming took off 4 bases at V and 4 bases at J, with 11 bases between the two ends. The CDR3 DNA reads as TGTGCCAGCAGCCGGGACTCGCCGTACGAGCAGTACTTC. It codes for CASSRDSPYEQYF.

This clone was detected a few times. The gene calls are TRBV5-4 and TRBJ1-4; TRBD1 agrees at 8 bases. Unmatched junction bases numbered 2, after V lost 4 bases and J lost 3 bases. This CDR3 is 14 amino acids long. The germline gives CDR1 SGHNT, CDR2 YYREEE (reference sequence). The CDR3 loop reads CASSPGQANEKLFF. The CDR3 nucleotides read TGTGCCAGCAGCCCGGGACAGGCTAATGAAAAACTGTTTTTT.

This chain joins TRBV24-1 and TRBJ2-5, with TRBD1 matching 7 bases. This CDR3 is 15 amino acids long. The V gene's germline CDR1 is KGHDR and CDR2 SFDVKD. The ends lost 5 bases at V and 1 base at J; junction bases unmatched: 6. In DNA, the CDR3 is TGTGCCACCAGTGCTGGTAGGGGGCCCCAAGAGACCCAGTACTTC. Its translation: CATSAGRGPQETQYF.

This clone was observed once. This rearrangement joins TRBV6-5 to TRBJ2-1, with TRBD2 identical over 8 bases. The CDR3 covers 15 residues. The V gene's germline CDR1 is MNHEY and CDR2 SVGAGI. V shed 7 bases, J shed 3 bases, and the junction held 8 bases outside the gene matches. The CDR3 bases are TGTGCCAGCACTCAAGGCGGGGGGCTCTACAATGAGCAGTTCTTC. This sequence encodes CASTQGGGLYNEQFF.

The chain recombines TRBV18 with TRBJ1-1; D is perhaps TRBD1 (6 bases). V shed 2 bases and J shed 4 bases, with 11 bases lying between them. The CDR3 totals 14 residues. Germline loops: CDR1 KGHSH, CDR2 LQKENI. The CDR3 nucleotides read TGTGCCAGCTCACCAACAGGGTACCCCACTGAAGCTTTCTTT. It codes for CASSPTGYPTEAFF.

The chain links TRBV5-1 to TRBJ1-3, with D maybe TRBD1 (6 bases). The CDR3 spans 14 residues. Trimming removed 3 bases at V and 2 bases at J, with 9 bases between. Germline loops: CDR1 SGHRS, CDR2 YFSETQ. CDR3 in amino acids: CASSSPGAGNTIYF. DNA for the CDR3: TGCGCCAGCAGCTCTCCAGGGGCTGGAAACACCATATATTTT.

This chain joins TRBV18 and TRBJ1-3; D gene unclear. The germline V gene encodes CDR1 KGHSH and CDR2 LQKENI. V shed 3 bases and J shed 0 bases, with 15 bases lying between them. This CDR3 comprises 17 residues. The CDR3 loop reads CASSPQTELISGNTIYF. The CDR3 DNA reads as TGTGCCAGCTCACCTCAGACGGAGCTCATCTCTGGAAACACCATATATTTT.

The V and J genes are TRBV5-1 and TRBJ2-7; 8 bases are shared with TRBD2. The junction had 5 bases not matched to a gene; V was cut back by 0 bases and J by 3 bases. The CDR3 totals 15 residues. In germline, CDR1 is SGHRS, CDR2 YFSETQ. DNA of the CDR3: TGCGCCAGCAGCTTGGAGGCGGGGGGCGTCTACGAGCAGTACTTC. The encoded protein is CASSLEAGGVYEQYF.

The chain couples TRBV3-1 (or the pseudogene TRBV3-2) to TRBJ2-3; 10 bases are a match to TRBD2. Germline CDR1 is LGHDT and CDR2 is YNNKEL (reference sequence). The CDR3 spans 17 residues. Trimming cost V 4 bases and J 4 bases; bases outside gene matches: 11. CDR3 protein: CASSPAIRLAGPDTQYF. The CDR3 nucleotides read TGTGCCAGCAGCCCCGCAATACGACTAGCGGGCCCAGATACGCAGTATTTT.

The chain uses TRBV29-1 and TRBJ1-1; D is possibly TRBD1 (5 bases). V was clipped by 6 bases and J by 5 bases, with 16 bases between them. The CDR3 consists of 13 residues. The V gene's germline CDR1 is SQVTM and CDR2 ANQGSEA. The CDR3 spells CSVQEGFWTEAFF. The CDR3 DNA reads TGCAGCGTCCAGGAGGGGTTTTGGACTGAAGCTTTCTTT.

The chain combines TRBV30 with TRBJ2-1; 11 nucleotides match TRBD2. V lost 7 bases and J lost 3; bases outside the gene matches: 5. Germline lookup yields CDR1 GTSNPN and CDR2 SVGIG (reference sequence). This CDR3 is 14 amino acids long. The CDR3 DNA reads TGTGCCTTCACCGGGACTAGCGGCTACAATGAGCAGTTCTTC. Amino acid sequence: CAFTGTSGYNEQFF.

V gene TRBV29-1 combines with J gene TRBJ1-1; D is undetermined. Trimming left V 3 bases short and J 0 bases short, with 8 bases between. The germline V gene has CDR1 SQVTM and CDR2 ANQGSEA. CDR3 length equals 13 residues. This CDR3 is CSVERWLNTEAFF. CDR3 DNA sequence: TGCAGCGTTGAGAGATGGTTGAACACTGAAGCTTTCTTT.

This clone was observed once. V and J are TRBV19 and TRBJ1-1; tentatively, D is TRBD1 (5 bases). The CDR3 sequence is 15 residues long. Germline V gives CDR1 LNHDA, CDR2 SQIVND (reference sequence). Between the trimmed V and J ends, which lost 7 bases and 1 base, there was a span of 16 bases. CDR3 nucleotides: TGTGCCAGTACGACACACAGGCTTAAGAACACTGAAGCTTTCTTT. Its protein product is CASTTHRLKNTEAFF.

The J gene is TRBJ1-2, the V gene TRBV7-8; TRBD1 might be the D (6 bases). The length of the CDR3 is 16 residues. V lost 0 bases and J 0 bases, leaving 11 bases between the germline ends. Per germline, CDR1 SGHVS and CDR2 FQNEAQ. The CDR3 region has the DNA TGTGCCAGCAGCTTAGCGCCAGGGGTTTCTAACTATGGCTACACCTTC. This codes for CASSLAPGVSNYGYTF.

The chain is built from TRBV6-2 or TRBV6-3 and TRBJ1-5; 8 bases are a match to TRBD1. This CDR3 spans 13 amino acids. V shed 5 bases and J 6 bases; nucleotides not matched to a gene: 3. The germline CDR1 and CDR2 sequences are MNHEY and SVGEGT. CDR3 DNA: TGTGCCAGCAGTGGACAGGGCTCTCAGCCCCAGCATTTT. Translation: CASSGQGSQPQHF.

The chain uses TRBV11-1 and TRBJ1-1; D unresolved. The V end lost 1 base, the J end lost 1 base, and 4 bases lay between the germline ends. The germline V gene encodes CDR1 SGHAT and CDR2 FQDESV (reference sequence). The CDR3 is made up of 13 amino acids. The CDR3 is CASSLDGNTEAFF. Here the CDR3 DNA reads TGTGCCAGCAGCTTAGACGGGAACACTGAAGCTTTCTTT.

The chain couples TRBV7-2 to TRBJ2-1; no definite D call. This CDR3 is 11 amino acids long. The V end lost 6 bases, the J end lost 5 bases, and 5 bases lay between the germline ends. In germline, CDR1 is SGHTA, CDR2 FQGNSA. The CDR3 DNA reads TGTGCCAGCAGGGTAGACAATGAGCAGTTCTTC. Translating it yields CASRVDNEQFF.

V and J are TRBV27 and TRBJ1-6; D unresolved. V was clipped by 5 bases and J by 0 bases, with 11 bases between them. This CDR3 is built from 16 residues. CDR1 is MNHEY and CDR2 is SMNVEV in the germline V gene (reference sequence). This CDR3 reads CASSRRESSYNSPLHF. CDR3 bases: TGTGCCAGCAGTCGGAGGGAAAGCTCCTATAATTCACCCCTCCACTTT.

The genes are TRBV10-1 and TRBJ2-7; 12 bases line up with TRBD1. CDR1 and CDR2 from the germline V gene are WNHNN and SYGVQD (reference sequence). The CDR3 length is 13 residues. V lost 7 bases to trimming and J lost 8 bases; unmatched junction nucleotides: 6. The CDR3 spells CASNRDRGRQQYF. In DNA, the CDR3 is TGCGCCAGCAACCGGGACAGGGGGCGTCAGCAGTACTTC.